One sample yielded the 9 T cell receptor beta chains listed below, sequenced in a study of shared clonotypes between healthy human individuals (dated by TCRdb to the early 2020s). Library creation used the immunoSEQ multiplex PCR assay. Drawn from immuneACCESS, this table holds only the in-frame rearrangements with V and J called that TCRdb kept. Clones are partly lost; checked studies trace under half to an unresolved V gene and leave the rest unexplained. The sample has about 2 million clones on record, about 95% of them singletons. The ten most abundant clones make up less than 1.5% of the sample. CD8 naive samples were obtained by positive selection for CCR7 among CD45RO-negative cells, yielding a CD45RA+CCR7+ population from which TemRA cells were excluded. Material: naive CD8+ T cells sorted from blood. The cell subset or site tag for this specimen amounts to: CD45RA+CCR7+. The origin of the receptors is a man aged 18 to 29 in good health.

This clone was counted once. This CDR3 is also generated by other DNA sequences in the sample. The genes are TRBV5-1 and TRBJ1-4, with D possibly TRBD1 on 5 matching bases. Trimming took 0 bases from V and 7 from J, leaving 13 bases between them. The CDR3 loop spans 15 amino acids. Germline CDR1 is SGHRS and CDR2 is YFSETQ. In nucleotides, the CDR3 is TGCGCCAGCAGCTTGGAAGGAGGGGTGGGTGAAAAACTGTTTTTT. It encodes CASSLEGGVGEKLFF.

V is TRBV6-5 and J is TRBJ1-1, with a tentative D call TRBD1 (5 bases). Trimming took off 2 bases at V and 1 base at J, with 11 bases between the two ends. Per germline, CDR1 MNHEY and CDR2 SVGAGI. This CDR3 region has 15 residues. CDR3 sequence (DNA): TGTGCCAGCAGTTACCTCGACAGAGAGAACACTGAAGCTTTCTTT. The encoded protein is CASSYLDRENTEAFF.

The chain carries TRBV6-5 and TRBJ2-1, with 7 bases fitting TRBD2. This CDR3 has 16 residues. The germline V gene encodes CDR1 MNHEY and CDR2 SVGAGI. The V segment lost 0 bases and the J segment 10 bases; nucleotides outside the gene matches: 12. CDR3 bases: TGTGCCAGCAGTTACTCGTCCAGCGGGGTGCAACACGAGCAGTTCTTC. This translates into CASSYSSSGVQHEQFF.

The gene calls are TRBV2 and TRBJ2-3; D is perhaps TRBD2 (5 bases). Per the germline V gene, CDR1 is SNHLY and CDR2 is FYNNEI. V lost 0 bases, J lost 2 bases, and 18 bases lay in between. CDR3 size: 18 residues. DNA of the CDR3: TGTGCCAGCAGTGAAGCCAGTATGGCGGGTTACAACACAGATACGCAGTATTTT. Translation gives CASSEASMAGYNTDTQYF.

The chain is built from TRBV11-2 and TRBJ2-7; no definite D call. The CDR3 covers 14 residues. Germline CDR1 and CDR2: SGHAT and FQNNGV. V was trimmed by 5 bases and J by 3 bases, leaving 14 bases between them. The CDR3 coding sequence is TGTGCCAGCAGCCCCCCTGACGGGTACTACGAGCAGTACTTC. Its protein product is CASSPPDGYYEQYF.

The chain is built from TRBV4-1 and TRBJ1-6, with a weak D call TRBD1 (6 bases). The germline CDR1 and CDR2 sequences are MGHRA and YSYEKL. V was clipped by 3 bases and J by 9 bases, with 9 bases between them. The CDR3 totals 13 residues. This chain's CDR3 is CASSQAGASPLHF. As DNA, the CDR3 is TGCGCCAGCAGCCAGGCAGGGGCTTCACCCCTCCACTTT.

The chain joins TRBV4-3 to TRBJ2-6, with D uncertain. The V gene lost 0 bases and the J gene lost 0 bases, with 9 bases spanning the gap. The CDR3 runs 17 residues. CDR1 is LGHNA and CDR2 is YSLEER in the germline V gene. The CDR3 sequence is CASSQDDQASGANVLTF. The CDR3 bases are TGCGCCAGCAGCCAAGATGACCAGGCCTCTGGGGCCAACGTCCTGACTTTC.

CDR3 in amino acids: CASSPFGGQGVYEQYF. The CDR3 bases are TGTGCCAGCTCACCATTTGGGGGACAGGGGGTATACGAGCAGTACTTC. This rearrangement joins TRBV18 to TRBJ2-7, with TRBD1 matching 11 bases. The CDR3 covers 16 residues. V lost 2 bases to trimming and J lost 4 bases; unmatched junction nucleotides: 7. The germline CDR1 and CDR2 sequences are KGHSH and LQKENI. The variable domain in full, completed from reference TRBV18 and TRBJ2-7, reads NAGVMQNPRHLVRRRGQEARLRCSPMKGHSHVYWYRQLPEEGLKFMVYLQKENIIDESGMPKERFSAEFPKEGPSILRIQQVVRGDSAAYFCASSPFGGQGVYEQYFGPGTRLTVT.

This clone was observed a single time. The genes are TRBV28 and TRBJ1-1; 9 bases align to TRBD1. J lost 2 bases, V lost 6 bases, and 13 bases had no gene match. The CDR3 is made up of 17 amino acids. Germline CDR1 MDHEN, CDR2 SYDVKM. CDR3: CASSTYLQQGANTEAFF. As DNA, the CDR3 is TGTGCCAGCAGCACCTACCTCCAACAGGGGGCAAACACTGAAGCTTTCTTT.